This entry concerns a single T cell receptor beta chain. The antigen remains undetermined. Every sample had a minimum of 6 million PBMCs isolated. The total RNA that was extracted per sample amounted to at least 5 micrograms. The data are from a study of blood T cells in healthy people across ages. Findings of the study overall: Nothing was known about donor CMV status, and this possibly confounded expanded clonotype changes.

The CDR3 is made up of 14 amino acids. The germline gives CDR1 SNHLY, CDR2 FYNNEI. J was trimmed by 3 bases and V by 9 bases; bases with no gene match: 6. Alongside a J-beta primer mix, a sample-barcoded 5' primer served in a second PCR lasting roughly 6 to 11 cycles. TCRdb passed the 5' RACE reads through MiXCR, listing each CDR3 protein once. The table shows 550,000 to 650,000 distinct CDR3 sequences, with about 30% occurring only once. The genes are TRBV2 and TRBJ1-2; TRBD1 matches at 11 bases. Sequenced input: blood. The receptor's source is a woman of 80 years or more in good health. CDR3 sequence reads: CASRTGGADYGYTF. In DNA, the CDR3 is TGTGCCAGTAGGACAGGGGGCGCGGACTATGGCTACACCTTC.